These 9 T cell receptor beta chains were sequenced from one sample in a study of T cells in Graves' hyperthyroidism and ophthalmopathy. The source material, RNA transcripts, was used to amplify TCR beta CDR3 regions. Initially, a first-round RT-PCR of the TCR CDR3 employed the HTBI primer set. TCRdb reanalysed the multiplex PCR reads using MiXCR and keeps one entry per CDR3 protein. The table has a few hundred thousand distinct CDR3 sequences, approximately 20% seen once; the top ten hold about 41%. Sequencing input: blood. These receptors came from a man aged 35 to 55 with Graves' hyperthyroidism.

On this clonotype itself: A much larger clone lies one base from this, so it may be a read error. The V call is TRBV9, the J call TRBJ2-1; maybe TRBD1 (6 bases). V lost 0 bases and J lost 8, with 18 bases in between. CDR1 and CDR2 from the germline V gene are SGDLS and YYNGEE. This CDR3 is 16 amino acids long. CDR3 residues: CASSVGGQMMFYEQFF. The DNA for the CDR3 is TGTGCCAGCAGCGTAGGAGGACAGATGATGTTCTATGAGCAGTTCTTC.

This clonotype was observed at least ten times. The chain joins TRBV29-1 to TRBJ2-1, with D perhaps matching TRBD1 or TRBD2 (5 bases each). Germline V lookup: CDR1 SQVTM, CDR2 ANQGSEA. With 7 bases removed from V and 8 bases from J, the gap between germline ends came to 15 bases. The CDR3 consists of 12 residues. Here the CDR3 reads CSAGGGWDEQFF. The CDR3 DNA is TGCAGCGCCGGTGGGGGTTGGGATGAGCAGTTCTTC.

This clonotype came up many times. The chain uses TRBV28 and TRBJ2-5; D may be TRBD1 (6 bases). The CDR3 totals 14 residues. Germline assignment: CDR1 MDHEN and CDR2 SYDVKM. The V end was cut by 5 bases, the J end by 4 bases, with 14 bases between. The CDR3 region is CASSERTVRETQYF. The CDR3 DNA sequence: TGTGCCAGCAGTGAGAGGACAGTACGAGAGACCCAGTACTTC.

Ten or more counts support this clonotype. The chain has TRBV20-1 and TRBJ2-7; 7 bases align to TRBD1. V was pared by 3 bases and J by 1 base, with 3 bases of the junction left unmatched. The CDR3 has 13 residues. In germline, CDR1 is DFQATT, CDR2 SNEGSKA (reference sequence). The DNA of the CDR3 is TGCAGTGCTAGGAGGGGGCGGTCCTACGAGCAGTACTTC. It encodes CSARRGRSYEQYF.

The sample holds a few counts of this clonotype. The V call is TRBV29-1, the J call TRBJ1-1; no definite D call. This CDR3 contains 12 residues. Trimming took off 1 base at V and 10 bases at J, with 13 bases between the two ends. Germline CDR1 is SQVTM and CDR2 is ANQGSEA. CDR3 coding DNA: TGCAGCGTTGAAGGTTCGGATTTCGCAGCTTTCTTT. As protein: CSVEGSDFAAFF.

This clonotype was detected ten times or more. The V and J genes are TRBV7-2 and TRBJ2-7, with D unresolved. This CDR3 spans 15 amino acids. V was pared by 5 bases and J by 6 bases, with 20 bases between. CDR1 is SGHTA and CDR2 is FQGNSA in the germline V gene. CDR3 in DNA: TGTGCCAGCAGCCACATGATAAGATTTGGTTGCGAGCAGTACTTC. Its translation is CASSHMIRFGCEQYF.

This clonotype was recorded many times. This sequence joins TRBV2 and TRBJ2-7, with D possibly called TRBD1 or TRBD2 (5 bases each). The CDR3 totals 14 residues. The ends were cut back, 6 bases at V and 2 bases at J, with 14 bases in the middle. Germline V gene lookup returns CDR1 SNHLY and CDR2 FYNNEI. The CDR3 region has the DNA TGTGCCAGCAGCCCCCGGGACGGGCCCTACGAGCAGTACTTC. Protein sequence: CASSPRDGPYEQYF.

The V and J genes are TRBV18 and TRBJ2-2; no clear D gene. CDR1 and CDR2 from the germline V gene are KGHSH and LQKENI. This CDR3 is 15 amino acids long. V lost 3 bases, J lost 4 bases, and 12 bases lay in between. The CDR3 reads CASSPRGRTTGELFF. The CDR3 region has the DNA TGTGCCAGCTCACCTCGAGGCAGAACCACCGGGGAGCTGTTTTTT.

Concerning this clonotype: Since a much larger clone is just one base distant, this may be a read error. This rearrangement joins TRBV7-3 to TRBJ2-7; D gene ambiguous. CDR1 and CDR2 from the germline V gene are SGHTA and FQGTGA. The CDR3 totals 13 residues. The DNA for the CDR3 is TGTACCAGCAGCCCTGGACGTAATGACGAGCAGTACTTC. It is translated as CTSSPGRNDEQYF.